This record covers a single T cell receptor beta chain. Assay used: immunoSEQ multiplex PCR; TCRdb lists only in-frame clones, some missing. Here the sample spans almost 55,000 clones, approximately 94% being singletons. The sample comes from a study of technical replicates of blood from a few donors. Trimming removed 4 bases from V and 2 bases from J; junction bases left unmatched: 12. CDR1 and CDR2 (germline): SGHDT, YYEEEE. The CDR3 has 16 residues. Sequencing was performed on T cells isolated from PBMCs. The V and J genes are TRBV5-6 and TRBJ2-7, with 7 bases identical to TRBD1. The sequence was collected from a human donor in good health. The CDR3 here is CASSPRGQLRTYEQYF. The CDR3 region has the DNA TGTGCCAGCAGCCCCCGGGGACAGTTGAGGACCTACGAGCAGTACTTC.